This TCR beta chain was sequenced during a study of radiotherapy plus CTLA-4 blockade in lung cancer. The germline V and J ends were trimmed by 0 bases and 1 base, with 12 bases remaining between them. From germline, CDR1 is MNHEY and CDR2 SVGAGI. This CDR3 contains 16 residues. A note on this clone: What it recognizes is unknown.

TCRdb keeps only in-frame clones here, not all; method: immunoSEQ multiplex PCR. In the table there are fewer than 150,000 clones, 75% to 80% of which are singletons. General study results and limits: Among blood TCR repertoires after radiotherapy plus ipilimumab, tumor-derived clones expanded. Strongest reported response predictors: early blood clone changes and post-radiation interferon-beta.

Patients had chemo-refractory metastatic non-small-cell lung cancer and received focal radiation plus CTLA-4 blockade that used ipilimumab. The TCR was taken from a human donor with non-small cell lung cancer who had a partial response to radiotherapy plus ipilimumab. Source: peripheral blood, taken from a patient treated with radiotherapy plus ipilimumab. The rearrangement uses TRBV6-5 and TRBJ2-5, with a weak D call TRBD2 (6 bases). The CDR3 region is CASSYSTTGGQETQYF. CDR3 bases: TGTGCCAGCAGTTACTCGACCACCGGGGGCCAAGAGACCCAGTACTTC.